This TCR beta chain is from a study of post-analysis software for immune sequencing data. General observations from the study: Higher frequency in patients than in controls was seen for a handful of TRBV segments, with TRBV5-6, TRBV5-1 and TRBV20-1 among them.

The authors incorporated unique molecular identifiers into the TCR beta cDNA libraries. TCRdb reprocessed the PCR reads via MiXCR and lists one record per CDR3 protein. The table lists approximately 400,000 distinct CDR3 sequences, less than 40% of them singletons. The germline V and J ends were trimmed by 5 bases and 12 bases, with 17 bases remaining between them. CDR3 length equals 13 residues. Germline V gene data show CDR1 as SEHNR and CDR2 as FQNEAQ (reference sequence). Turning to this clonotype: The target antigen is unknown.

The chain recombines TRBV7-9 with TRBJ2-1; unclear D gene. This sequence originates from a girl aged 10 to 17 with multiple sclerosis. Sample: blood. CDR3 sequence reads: CASSLELARVQFF. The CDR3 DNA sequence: TGTGCCAGCAGCCTGGAACTGGCGCGCGTGCAGTTCTTC. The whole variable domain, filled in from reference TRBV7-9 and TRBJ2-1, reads DTGVSQNPRHKITKRGQNVTFRCDPISEHNRLYWYRQTLGQGPEFLTYFQNEAQLEKSRLLSDRFSAERPKGSFSTLEIQRTEQGDSAMYLCASSLELARVQFFGPGTRLTVL.